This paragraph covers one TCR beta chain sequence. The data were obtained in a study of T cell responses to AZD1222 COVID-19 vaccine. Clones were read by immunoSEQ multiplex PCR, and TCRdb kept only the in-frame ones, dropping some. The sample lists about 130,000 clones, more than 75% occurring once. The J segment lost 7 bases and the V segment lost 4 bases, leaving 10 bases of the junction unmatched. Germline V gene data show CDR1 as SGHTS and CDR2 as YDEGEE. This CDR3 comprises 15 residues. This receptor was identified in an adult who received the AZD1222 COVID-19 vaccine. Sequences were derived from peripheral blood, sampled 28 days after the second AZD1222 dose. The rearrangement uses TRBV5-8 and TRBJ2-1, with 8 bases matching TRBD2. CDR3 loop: CASSPRGAGENEQFF. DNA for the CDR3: TGTGCCAGCAGCCCCCGGGGAGCGGGAGAAAATGAGCAGTTCTTC.